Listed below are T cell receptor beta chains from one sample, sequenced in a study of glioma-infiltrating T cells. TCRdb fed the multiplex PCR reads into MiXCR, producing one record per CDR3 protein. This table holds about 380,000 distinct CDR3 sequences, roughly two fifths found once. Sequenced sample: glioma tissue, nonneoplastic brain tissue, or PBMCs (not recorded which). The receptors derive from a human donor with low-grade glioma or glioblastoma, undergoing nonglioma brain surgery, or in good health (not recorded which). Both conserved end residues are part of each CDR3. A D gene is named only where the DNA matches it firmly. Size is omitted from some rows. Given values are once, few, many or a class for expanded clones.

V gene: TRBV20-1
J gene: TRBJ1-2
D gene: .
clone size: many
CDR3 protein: CSEPTGNYGYTF
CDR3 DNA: TGCAGTGAACCTACAGGGAACTATGGCTACACCTTC

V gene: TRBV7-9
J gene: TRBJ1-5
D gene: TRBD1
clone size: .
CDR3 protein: CASSETGDNQPQHF
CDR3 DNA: TGTGCCAGCAGCGAGACAGGGGACAATCAGCCCCAGCATTTT

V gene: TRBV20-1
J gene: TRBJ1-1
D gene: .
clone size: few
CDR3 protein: CSASWINWGAPTEAFF
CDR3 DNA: TGCAGTGCTAGTTGGATTAATTGGGGGGCGCCCACTGAAGCTTTCTTT

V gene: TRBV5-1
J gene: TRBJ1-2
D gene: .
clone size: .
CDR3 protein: CASSSGPRSGEYGYTF
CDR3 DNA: TGCGCCAGCAGCTCCGGGCCCCGGTCCGGCGAGTATGGCTACACCTTC

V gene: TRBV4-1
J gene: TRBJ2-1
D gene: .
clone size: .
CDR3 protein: CASSLEGHDNEQFF
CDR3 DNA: TGCGCCAGCAGCTTGGAAGGGCATGACAATGAGCAGTTCTTC

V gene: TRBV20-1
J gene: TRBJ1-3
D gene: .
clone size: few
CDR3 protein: CSVPDYSGNTIYF
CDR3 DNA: TGCAGTGTTCCGGACTACTCTGGAAACACCATATATTTT

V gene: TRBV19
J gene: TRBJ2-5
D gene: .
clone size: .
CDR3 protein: CASSIYSVNEQYF
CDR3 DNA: TGTGCCAGTAGTATATACAGCGTCAATGAGCAGTACTTC

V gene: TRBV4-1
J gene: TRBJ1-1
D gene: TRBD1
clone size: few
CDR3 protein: CASSRGRDSNLNTEAFF
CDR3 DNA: TGCGCCAGCAGCCGGGGCCGGGACAGTAATCTGAACACTGAAGCTTTCTTT

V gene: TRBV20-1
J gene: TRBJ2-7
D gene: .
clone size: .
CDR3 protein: CSAPRDKGEQYF
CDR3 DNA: TGCAGTGCTCCCCGGGACAAGGGTGAGCAGTACTTC

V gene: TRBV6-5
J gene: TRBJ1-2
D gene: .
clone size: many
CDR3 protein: CASSYGPPGYGYTF
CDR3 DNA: TGTGCCAGCAGTTACGGGCCACCGGGCTATGGCTACACCTTC

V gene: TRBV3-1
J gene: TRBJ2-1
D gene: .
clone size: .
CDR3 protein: CASSQFQGYNEQFF
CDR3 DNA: TGCGCCAGCAGCCAATTTCAGGGTTACAATGAGCAGTTCTTC

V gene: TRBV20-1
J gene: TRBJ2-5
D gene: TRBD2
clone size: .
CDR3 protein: CSVPFGASGYIGETQYF
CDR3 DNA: TGCAGTGTTCCTTTCGGGGCTAGCGGGTACATAGGGGAGACCCAGTACTTC

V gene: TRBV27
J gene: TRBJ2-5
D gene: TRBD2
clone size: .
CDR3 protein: CASSYSPPAGTSGLETQYF
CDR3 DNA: TGTGCCAGCAGCTACTCGCCCCCGGCCGGGACTAGCGGGTTAGAGACCCAGTACTTC

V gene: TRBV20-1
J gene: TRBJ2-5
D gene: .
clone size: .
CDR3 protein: CSAPPRGREETQYF
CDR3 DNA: TGCAGTGCCCCGCCCCGGGGTAGGGAAGAGACCCAGTACTTC

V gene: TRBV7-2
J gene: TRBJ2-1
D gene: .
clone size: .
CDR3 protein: CASSLESGISSYNEQFF
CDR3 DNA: TGTGCCAGCAGCTTAGAGTCGGGTATTAGCTCCTACAATGAGCAGTTCTTC

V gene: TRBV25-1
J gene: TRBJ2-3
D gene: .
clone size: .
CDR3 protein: CASSAPFQEVQYF
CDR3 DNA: TGTGCCAGCAGTGCACCCTTCCAGGAGGTGCAGTATTTT

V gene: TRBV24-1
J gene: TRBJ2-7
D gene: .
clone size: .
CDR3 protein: CATAEGALYEQYF
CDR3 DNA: TGTGCCACCGCGGAGGGGGCCCTCTACGAGCAGTACTTC

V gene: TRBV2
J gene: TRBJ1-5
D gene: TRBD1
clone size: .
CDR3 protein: CASSDGQGHQPQHF
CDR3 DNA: TGTGCCAGCAGTGATGGACAGGGGCATCAGCCCCAGCATTTT

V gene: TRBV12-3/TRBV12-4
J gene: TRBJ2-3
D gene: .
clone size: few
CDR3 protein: CASSFQRLGGTDTQYF
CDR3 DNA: TGTGCCAGCAGTTTCCAGCGCTTGGGGGGCACAGATACGCAGTATTTT

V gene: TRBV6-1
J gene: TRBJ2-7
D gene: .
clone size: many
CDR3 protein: CASSAWDRGYYEQYF
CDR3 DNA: TGTGCCAGCAGTGCCTGGGACCGGGGTTACTACGAGCAGTACTTC

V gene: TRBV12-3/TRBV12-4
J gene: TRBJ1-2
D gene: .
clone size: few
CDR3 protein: CASSIDRRSVYGYTF
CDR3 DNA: TGTGCCAGCAGCATTGACAGGCGATCAGTCTATGGCTACACCTTC

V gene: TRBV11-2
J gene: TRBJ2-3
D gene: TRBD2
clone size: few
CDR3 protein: CASASGNRTDTQYF
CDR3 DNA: TGTGCTTCGGCTAGCGGAAATAGAACAGATACGCAGTATTTT

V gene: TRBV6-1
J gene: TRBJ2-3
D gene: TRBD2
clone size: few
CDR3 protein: CASSPGLAGTGTQYF
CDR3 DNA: TGTGCCAGCAGCCCCGGACTAGCGGGGACAGGTACGCAGTATTTT